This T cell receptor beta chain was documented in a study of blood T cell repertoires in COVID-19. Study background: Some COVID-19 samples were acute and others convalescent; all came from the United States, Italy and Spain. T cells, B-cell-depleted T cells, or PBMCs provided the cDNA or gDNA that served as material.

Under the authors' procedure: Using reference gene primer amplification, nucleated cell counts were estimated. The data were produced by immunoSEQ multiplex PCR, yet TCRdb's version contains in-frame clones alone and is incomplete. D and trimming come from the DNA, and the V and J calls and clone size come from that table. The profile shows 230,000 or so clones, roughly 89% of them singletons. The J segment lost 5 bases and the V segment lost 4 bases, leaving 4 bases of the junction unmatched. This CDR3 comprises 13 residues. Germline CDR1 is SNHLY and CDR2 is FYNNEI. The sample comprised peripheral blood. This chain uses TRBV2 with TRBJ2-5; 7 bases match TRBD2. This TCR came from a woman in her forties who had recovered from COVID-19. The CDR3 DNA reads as TGTGCCAGCAGTGGTGGGACTAAGGAGACCCAGTACTTC. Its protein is CASSGGTKETQYF.